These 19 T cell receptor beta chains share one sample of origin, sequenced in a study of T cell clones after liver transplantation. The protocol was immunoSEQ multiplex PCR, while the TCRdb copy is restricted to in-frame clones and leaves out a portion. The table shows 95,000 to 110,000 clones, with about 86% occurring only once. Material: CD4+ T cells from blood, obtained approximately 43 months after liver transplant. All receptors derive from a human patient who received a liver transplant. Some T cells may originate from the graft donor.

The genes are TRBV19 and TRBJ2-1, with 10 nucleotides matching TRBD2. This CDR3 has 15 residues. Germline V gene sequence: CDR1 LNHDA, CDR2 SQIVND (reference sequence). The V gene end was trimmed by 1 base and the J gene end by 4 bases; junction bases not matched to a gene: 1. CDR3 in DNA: TGTGCCAGTAGTATAGCTAGCGGGGGTTACAATGAGCAGTTCTTC. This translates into CASSIASGGYNEQFF.

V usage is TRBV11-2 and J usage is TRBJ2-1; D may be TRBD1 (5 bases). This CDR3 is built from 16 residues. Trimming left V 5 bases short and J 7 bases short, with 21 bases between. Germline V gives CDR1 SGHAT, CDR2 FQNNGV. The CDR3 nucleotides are TGTGCCAGCAGCCCGAGGCCCGCAGGGTCCTCGAATGAGCAGTTCTTC. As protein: CASSPRPAGSSNEQFF. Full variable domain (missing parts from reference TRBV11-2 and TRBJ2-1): EAGVAQSPRYKIIEKRQSVAFWCNPISGHATLYWYQQILGQGPKLLIQFQNNGVVDDSQLPKDRFSAERLKGVDSTLKIQPAKLEDSAVYLCASSPRPAGSSNEQFFGPGTRLTVL.

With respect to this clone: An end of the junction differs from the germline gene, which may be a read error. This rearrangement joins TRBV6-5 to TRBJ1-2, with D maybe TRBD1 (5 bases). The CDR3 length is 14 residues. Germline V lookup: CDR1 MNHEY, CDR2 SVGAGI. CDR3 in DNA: TGTGCCAGCAGTCCCGGGACCTTGAAGAATGGCTACCCCTTC. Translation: CASSPGTLKNGYPF.

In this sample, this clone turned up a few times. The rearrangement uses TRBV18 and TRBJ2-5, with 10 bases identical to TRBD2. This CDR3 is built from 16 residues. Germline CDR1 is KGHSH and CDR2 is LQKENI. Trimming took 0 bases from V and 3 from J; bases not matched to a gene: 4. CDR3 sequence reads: CASSPPLAGVEETQYF. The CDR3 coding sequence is TGTGCCAGCTCACCACCTCTAGCGGGAGTTGAAGAGACCCAGTACTTC.

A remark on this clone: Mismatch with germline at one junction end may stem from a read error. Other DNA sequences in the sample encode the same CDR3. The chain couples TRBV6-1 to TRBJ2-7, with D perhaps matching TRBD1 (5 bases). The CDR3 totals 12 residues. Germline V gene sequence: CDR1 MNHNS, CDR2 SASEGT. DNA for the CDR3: TGTGCCAGCAGTGAACTTCGCGACGACAGAAACTTC. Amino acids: CASSELRDDRNF.

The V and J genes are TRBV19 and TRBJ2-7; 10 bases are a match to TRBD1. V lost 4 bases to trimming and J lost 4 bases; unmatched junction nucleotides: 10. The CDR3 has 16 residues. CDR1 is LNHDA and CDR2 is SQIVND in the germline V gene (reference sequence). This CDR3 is CASSTRTGGSGYEQYF. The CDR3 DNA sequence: TGTGCCAGTAGTACGAGGACAGGGGGTAGCGGGTACGAGCAGTACTTC.

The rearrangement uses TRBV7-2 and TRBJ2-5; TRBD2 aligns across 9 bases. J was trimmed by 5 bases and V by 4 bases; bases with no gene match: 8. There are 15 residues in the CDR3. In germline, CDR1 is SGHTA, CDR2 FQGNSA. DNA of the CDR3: TGTGCCAGCAGCTCCCGGACTAGCGTGGGGGAGACCCAGTACTTC. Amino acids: CASSSRTSVGETQYF.

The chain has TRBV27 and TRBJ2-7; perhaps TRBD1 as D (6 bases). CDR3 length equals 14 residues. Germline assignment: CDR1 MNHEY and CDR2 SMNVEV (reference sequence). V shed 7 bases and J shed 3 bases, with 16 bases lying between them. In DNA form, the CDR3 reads TGTGCCAGCATGGGTAGGGGACAACGCTACGAGCAGTACTTC. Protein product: CASMGRGQRYEQYF.

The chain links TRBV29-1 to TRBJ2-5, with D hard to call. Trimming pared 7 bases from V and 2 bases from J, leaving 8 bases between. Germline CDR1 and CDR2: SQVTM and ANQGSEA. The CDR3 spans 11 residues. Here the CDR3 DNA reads TGCAGCGGTAGATGGCAAGAGACCCAGTACTTC. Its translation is CSGRWQETQYF.

The CDR3 loop reads CAISEGGGAETQYF. The CDR3 region has the DNA TGTGCCATCAGTGAGGGCGGGGGGGCGGAGACCCAGTACTTC. The chain links TRBV10-3 to TRBJ2-5; TRBD2 aligns across 9 bases. V gave up 2 bases and J gave up 5 bases; unmatched junction bases: 3. The CDR3 length is 14 residues. From germline, CDR1 is ENHRY and CDR2 SYGVKD.

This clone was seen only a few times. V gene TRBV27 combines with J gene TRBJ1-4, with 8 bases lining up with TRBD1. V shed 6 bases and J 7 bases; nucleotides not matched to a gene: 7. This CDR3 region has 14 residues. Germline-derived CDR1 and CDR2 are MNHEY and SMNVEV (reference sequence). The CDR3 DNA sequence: TGTGCCAGCAGGGATACAGGGGGTGGTGAAAAACTGTTTTTT. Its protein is CASRDTGGGEKLFF. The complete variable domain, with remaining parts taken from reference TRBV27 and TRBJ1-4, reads EAQVTQNPRYLITVTGKKLTVTCSQNMNHEYMSWYRQDPGLGLRQIYYSMNVEVTDKGDVPEGYKVSRKEKRNFPLILESPSPNQTSLYFCASRDTGGGEKLFFGSGTQLSVL.

Written as DNA, the CDR3 is TGTGCCAGCAGTGTAACAGGTTTTAATGAAAAACTGTTTTTT. It is translated as CASSVTGFNEKLFF. The rearrangement joins TRBV2 to TRBJ1-4; D is perhaps TRBD1 (5 bases). The CDR3 covers 14 residues. The V gene lost 4 bases and the J gene lost 4 bases, with 10 bases spanning the gap. Germline CDR1 and CDR2: SNHLY and FYNNEI. The variable domain in full, completed from reference TRBV2 and TRBJ1-4, reads EPEVTQTPSHQVTQMGQEVILRCVPISNHLYFYWYRQILGQKVEFLVSFYNNEISEKSEIFDDQFSVERPDGSNFTLKIRSTKLEDSAMYFCASSVTGFNEKLFFGSGTQLSVL.

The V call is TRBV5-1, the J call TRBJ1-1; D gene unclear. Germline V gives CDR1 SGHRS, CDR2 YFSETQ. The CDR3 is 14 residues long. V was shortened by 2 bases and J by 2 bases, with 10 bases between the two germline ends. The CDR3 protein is CASSFEQRNTEAFF. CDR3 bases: TGCGCCAGCAGCTTTGAACAGAGAAACACTGAAGCTTTCTTT.

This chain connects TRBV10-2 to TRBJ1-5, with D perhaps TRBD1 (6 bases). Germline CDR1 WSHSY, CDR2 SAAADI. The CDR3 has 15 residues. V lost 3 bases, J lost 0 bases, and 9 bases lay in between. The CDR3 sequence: CASSDGGHSNQPQHF. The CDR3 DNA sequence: TGCGCCAGCAGTGACGGGGGGCATAGCAATCAGCCCCAGCATTTT.

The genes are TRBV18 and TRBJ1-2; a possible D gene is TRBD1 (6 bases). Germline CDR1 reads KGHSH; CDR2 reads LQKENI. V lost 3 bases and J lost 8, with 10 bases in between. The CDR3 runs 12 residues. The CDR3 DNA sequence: TGTGCCAGCTCACCGGCAGGGGTCGGCTACACCTTC. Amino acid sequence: CASSPAGVGYTF.

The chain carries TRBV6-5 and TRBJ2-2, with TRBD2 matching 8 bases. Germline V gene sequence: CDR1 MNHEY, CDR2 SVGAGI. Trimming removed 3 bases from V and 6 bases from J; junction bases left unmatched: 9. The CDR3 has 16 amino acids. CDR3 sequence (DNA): TGTGCCAGCAGTTATCTAACTAGCGGTAGACCCGGGGAGCTGTTTTTT. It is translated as CASSYLTSGRPGELFF.

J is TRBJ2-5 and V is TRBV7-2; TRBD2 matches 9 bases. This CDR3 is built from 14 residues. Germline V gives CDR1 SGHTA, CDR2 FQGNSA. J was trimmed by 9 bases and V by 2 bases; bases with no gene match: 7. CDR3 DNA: TGTGCCAGCAGCTTAACGCGGGAGGGGAAGGCCCAGTACTTC. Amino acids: CASSLTREGKAQYF. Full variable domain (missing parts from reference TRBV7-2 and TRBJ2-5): GAGVSQSPSNKVTEKGKDVELRCDPISGHTALYWYRQSLGQGLEFLIYFQGNSAPDKSGLPSDRFSAERTGGSVSTLTIQRTQQEDSAVYLCASSLTREGKAQYFGPGTRLLVL.

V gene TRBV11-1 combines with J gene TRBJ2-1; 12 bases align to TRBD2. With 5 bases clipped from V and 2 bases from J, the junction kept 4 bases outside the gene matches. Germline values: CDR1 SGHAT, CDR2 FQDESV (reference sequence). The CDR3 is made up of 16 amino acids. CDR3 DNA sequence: TGTGCCAGCAGCGGCGGGACTAGCGGGCCCTACAATGAGCAGTTCTTC. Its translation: CASSGGTSGPYNEQFF.

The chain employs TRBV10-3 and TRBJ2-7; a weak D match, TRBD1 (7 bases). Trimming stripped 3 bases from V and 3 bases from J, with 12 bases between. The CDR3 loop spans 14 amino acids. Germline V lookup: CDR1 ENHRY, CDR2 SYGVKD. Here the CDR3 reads CAISEGQGGYEQYF. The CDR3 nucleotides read TGTGCCATCAGTGAAGGGCAGGGGGGCTACGAGCAGTACTTC.